This T cell receptor beta chain was sequenced in a study of blood T cell repertoires in COVID-19. The wider study: Samples came from the United States, Italy and Spain, spanning acute and convalescent COVID-19. Sample material is recorded as cDNA or gDNA derived from T cells, B-cell-depleted T cells, or PBMCs.

Per the study methods: Reference gene primers were amplified, and this amplification served to estimate nucleated cell counts. Some clones are missing from TCRdb's copy, which holds only in-frame ones; the method was immunoSEQ multiplex PCR. D and trimming were read from the DNA, whereas the V and J calls and clone size are those reported in that table. The sample has around 29,000 clones; approximately 83% are singletons. This clone appeared a single time. V lost 6 bases, J lost 5 bases, and 13 bases stayed unmatched. The CDR3 runs to 18 residues. Germline V CDR1 and CDR2: MNHEY, SMNVEV (reference sequence).

The source material was peripheral blood. The genes are TRBV27 and TRBJ2-5; 15 bases line up with TRBD2. The source is a woman in her sixties or seventies with active COVID-19. CDR3 coding DNA: TGTGCCAGCAGACCAGACCTGGGACTAGCGGGAGGCTGGGAGACCCAGTACTTC. It encodes CASRPDLGLAGGWETQYF.